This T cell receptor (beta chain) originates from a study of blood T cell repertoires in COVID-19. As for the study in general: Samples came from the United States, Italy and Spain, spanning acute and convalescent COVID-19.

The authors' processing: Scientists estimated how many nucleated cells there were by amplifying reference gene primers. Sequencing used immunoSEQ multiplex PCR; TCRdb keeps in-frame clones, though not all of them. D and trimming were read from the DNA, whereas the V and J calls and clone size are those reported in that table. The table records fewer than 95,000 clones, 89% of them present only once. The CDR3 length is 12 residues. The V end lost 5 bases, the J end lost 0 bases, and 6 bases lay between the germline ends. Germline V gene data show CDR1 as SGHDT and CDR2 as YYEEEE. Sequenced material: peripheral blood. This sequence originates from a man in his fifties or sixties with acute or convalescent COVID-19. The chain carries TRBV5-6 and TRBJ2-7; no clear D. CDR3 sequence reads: CASRGSSYEQYV. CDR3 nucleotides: TGTGCCAGCAGGGGCAGCTCCTACGAGCAGTACGTC.